This record looks at one TCR beta chain sequence and its context. This entry comes from a study of blood T cell repertoires in COVID-19. Study processing details: Nucleated cell number was recorded as an estimate derived from reference gene primer amplification. Using immunoSEQ multiplex PCR, the repertoire was profiled, and TCRdb retains in-frame clones only, with some absent. Clone size and the V and J calls come from that table; the DNA yielded D and trimming. The top ten hold around a tenth of the sample, which has 200,000 to 250,000 clones, around four fifths seen once. This CDR3 region has 17 residues. J lost 5 bases, V lost 0 bases, and 7 bases had no gene match. The V gene's germline CDR1 is SGHDT and CDR2 YYEEEE.

The sample comprised PBMCs or T cells enriched from blood (not recorded which). The chain couples TRBV5-6 to TRBJ2-2; 10 bases fit TRBD2. This clonotype was obtained from a man aged 35-49 years who had recovered from COVID-19. The CDR3 is CASSLALAGVGTGELFF. CDR3 DNA sequence: TGTGCCAGCAGCTTGGCCCTAGCGGGAGTAGGTACCGGGGAGCTGTTTTTT. The entire variable domain, with the rest obtained from reference TRBV5-6 and TRBJ2-2, is as follows: DAGVTQSPTHLIKTRGQQVTLRCSPKSGHDTVSWYQQALGQGPQFIFQYYEEEERQRGNFPDRFSGHQFPNYSSELNVNALLLGDSALYLCASSLALAGVGTGELFFGEGSRLTVL.